These 4 T cell receptor beta chains originate from one sample sequenced in a study of cytomegalovirus exposure and HLA in healthy donors. In the PCR, 60 Vbeta and 13 Jbeta primers were used. Some clones are missing from TCRdb's copy, which holds only in-frame ones; the method was immunoSEQ multiplex PCR. The sample carries 90,000 to 150,000 clones, 55% to 75% recorded once. What was sequenced was PBMCs. These receptor sequences come from a woman in her thirties or forties in good health and CMV-seropositive.

A single count supports this clone. V usage is TRBV18 and J usage is TRBJ2-1; D is unresolved. Trimming removed 0 bases from V and 0 bases from J, with 6 bases in between. Germline assignment: CDR1 KGHSH and CDR2 LQKENI. This CDR3 comprises 15 residues. The CDR3 loop reads CASSPPRGSYNEQFF. As DNA, the CDR3 is TGTGCCAGCTCACCACCGCGCGGCTCCTACAATGAGCAGTTCTTC.

This rearrangement joins TRBV14 to TRBJ2-1; no definite D call. Trimming shortened V by 1 base and J by 8 bases, and 6 bases separated the two germline ends. The CDR3 totals 12 residues. CDR1 SGHDN and CDR2 FVKESK come from the germline V gene. The CDR3 spells CASSQGVHEQFF. The CDR3 bases are TGTGCCAGCAGCCAAGGAGTGCATGAGCAGTTCTTC.

CDR3 sequence (DNA): TGTGCCAGCAGTGCCGACACCGGGGAGCTGTTTTTT. Its translation is CASSADTGELFF. The chain carries TRBV6-4 and TRBJ2-2; D is unresolved. The length of the CDR3 is 12 residues. The germline V gene encodes CDR1 MRHNA and CDR2 SNTAGT. The V gene lost 4 bases and the J gene lost 3 bases, with 3 bases spanning the gap.

The chain has TRBV19 and TRBJ1-2; no definite D call. V lost 8 bases to trimming and J lost 3 bases, with 4 bases between them. The CDR3 contains 10 residues. Germline assignment: CDR1 LNHDA and CDR2 SQIVND (reference sequence). The CDR3 sequence: CASGDYGYTF. The CDR3 region has the DNA TGTGCCAGTGGAGACTATGGCTACACCTTC.